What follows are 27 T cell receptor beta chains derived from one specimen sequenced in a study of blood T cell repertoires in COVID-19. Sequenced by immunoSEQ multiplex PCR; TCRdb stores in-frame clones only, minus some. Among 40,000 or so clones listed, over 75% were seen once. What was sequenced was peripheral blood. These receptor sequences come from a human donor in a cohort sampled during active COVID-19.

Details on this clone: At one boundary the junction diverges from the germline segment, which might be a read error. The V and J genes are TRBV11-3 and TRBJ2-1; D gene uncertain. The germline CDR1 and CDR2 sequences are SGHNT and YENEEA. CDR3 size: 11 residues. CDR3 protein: CASSSNNEQFF. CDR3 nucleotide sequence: TGTGCCAGCAGCTCCAACAATGAGCAGTTCTTC. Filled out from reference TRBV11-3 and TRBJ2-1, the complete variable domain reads EAGVVQSPRYKIIEKKQPVAFWCNPISGHNTLYWYLQNLGQGPELLIRYENEEAVDDSQLPKDRFSAERLKGVDSTLKIQPAELGDSAVYLCASSSNNEQFFGPGTRLTVL.

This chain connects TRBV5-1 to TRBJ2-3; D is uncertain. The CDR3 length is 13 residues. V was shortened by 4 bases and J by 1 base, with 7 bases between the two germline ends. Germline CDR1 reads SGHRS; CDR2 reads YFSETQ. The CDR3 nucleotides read TGCGCCAGCAGCCCCGAGGGCACAGATACGCAGTATTTT. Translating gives CASSPEGTDTQYF.

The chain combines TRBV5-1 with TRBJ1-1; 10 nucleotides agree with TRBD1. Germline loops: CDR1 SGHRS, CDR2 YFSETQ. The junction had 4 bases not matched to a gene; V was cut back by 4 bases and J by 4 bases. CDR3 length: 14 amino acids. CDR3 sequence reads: CASSTGQGGTEAFF. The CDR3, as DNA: TGCGCCAGCAGCACCGGACAGGGGGGCACTGAAGCTTTCTTT.

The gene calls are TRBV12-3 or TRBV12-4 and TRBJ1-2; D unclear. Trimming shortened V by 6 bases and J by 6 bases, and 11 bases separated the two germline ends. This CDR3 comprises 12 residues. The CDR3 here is CASRLEYDGYTF. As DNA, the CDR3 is TGTGCCAGCAGGCTAGAATACGATGGCTACACCTTC.

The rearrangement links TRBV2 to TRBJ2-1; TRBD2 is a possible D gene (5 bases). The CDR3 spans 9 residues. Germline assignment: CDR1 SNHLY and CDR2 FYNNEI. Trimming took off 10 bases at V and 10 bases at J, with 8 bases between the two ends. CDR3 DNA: TGTGCCAACACTAGGGAGCAGTTCTTC. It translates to CANTREQFF.

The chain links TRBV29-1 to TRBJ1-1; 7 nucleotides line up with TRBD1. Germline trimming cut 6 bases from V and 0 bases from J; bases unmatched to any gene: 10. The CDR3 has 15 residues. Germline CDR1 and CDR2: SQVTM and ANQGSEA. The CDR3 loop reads CSVWEQGVLNTEAFF. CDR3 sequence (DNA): TGCAGCGTATGGGAGCAGGGGGTATTGAACACTGAAGCTTTCTTT.

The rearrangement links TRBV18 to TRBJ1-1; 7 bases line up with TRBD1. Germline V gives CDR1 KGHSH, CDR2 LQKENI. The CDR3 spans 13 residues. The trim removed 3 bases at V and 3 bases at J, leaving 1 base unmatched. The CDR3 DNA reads TGTGCCAGCTCACCCGACAGGGACACTGAAGCTTTCTTT. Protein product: CASSPDRDTEAFF.

CDR3 residues: CASSQRGGRTYEQYF. DNA of the CDR3: TGTGCCAGCAGTCAAAGGGGGGGTAGGACCTACGAGCAGTACTTC. The chain uses TRBV6-2 or TRBV6-3 and TRBJ2-7, with a tentative D call TRBD2 (7 bases). Looked up from germline, CDR1 is MNHEY and CDR2 is SVGEGT. The CDR3 contains 15 residues. V shed 5 bases and J shed 2 bases, with 16 bases lying between them.

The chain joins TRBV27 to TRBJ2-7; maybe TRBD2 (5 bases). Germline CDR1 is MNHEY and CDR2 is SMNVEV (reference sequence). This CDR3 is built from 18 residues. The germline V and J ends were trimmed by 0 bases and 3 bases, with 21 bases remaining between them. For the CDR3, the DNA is TGTGCCAGCAGTTTATCTGCCTCTACACCCGGGAACGTCTACGAGCAGTACTTC. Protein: CASSLSASTPGNVYEQYF.

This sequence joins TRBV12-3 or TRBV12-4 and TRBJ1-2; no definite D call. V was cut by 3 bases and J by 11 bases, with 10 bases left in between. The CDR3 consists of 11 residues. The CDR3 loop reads CASSLRHRYTF. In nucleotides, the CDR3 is TGTGCCAGCAGTTTGCGACACCGTTACACCTTC.

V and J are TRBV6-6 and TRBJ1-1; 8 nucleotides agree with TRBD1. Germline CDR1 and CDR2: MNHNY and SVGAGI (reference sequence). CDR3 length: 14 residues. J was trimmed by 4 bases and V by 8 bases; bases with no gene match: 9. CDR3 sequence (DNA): TGTGCCAGCGGGCCAGGGGGCGCGGGCACTGAAGCTTTCTTT. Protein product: CASGPGGAGTEAFF.

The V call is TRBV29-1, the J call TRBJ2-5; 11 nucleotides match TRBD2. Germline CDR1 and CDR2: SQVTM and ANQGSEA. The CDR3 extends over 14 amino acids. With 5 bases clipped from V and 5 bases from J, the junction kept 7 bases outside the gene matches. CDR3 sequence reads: CSVSRLAGSETQYF. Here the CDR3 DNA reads TGCAGCGTTTCGCGACTAGCGGGATCGGAGACCCAGTACTTC.

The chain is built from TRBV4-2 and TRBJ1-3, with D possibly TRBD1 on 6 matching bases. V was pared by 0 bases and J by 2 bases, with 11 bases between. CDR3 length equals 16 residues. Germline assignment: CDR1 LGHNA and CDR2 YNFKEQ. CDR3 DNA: TGTGCCAGCAGCCAAGATAGACAGGAAACTGGAAACACCATATATTTT. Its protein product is CASSQDRQETGNTIYF.

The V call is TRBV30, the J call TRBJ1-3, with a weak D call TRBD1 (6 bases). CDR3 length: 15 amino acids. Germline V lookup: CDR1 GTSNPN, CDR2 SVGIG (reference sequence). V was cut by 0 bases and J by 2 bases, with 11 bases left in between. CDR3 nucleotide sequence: TGTGCCTGGAGTGTACCTTCAGGGGCTGGAAACACCATATATTTT. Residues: CAWSVPSGAGNTIYF. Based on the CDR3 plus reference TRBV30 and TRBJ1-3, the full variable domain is SQTIHQWPATLVQPVGSPLSLECTVEGTSNPNLYWYRQAAGRGLQLLFYSVGIGQISSEVPQNLSASRPQDRQFILSSKKLLLSDSGFYLCAWSVPSGAGNTIYFGEGSWLTVV.

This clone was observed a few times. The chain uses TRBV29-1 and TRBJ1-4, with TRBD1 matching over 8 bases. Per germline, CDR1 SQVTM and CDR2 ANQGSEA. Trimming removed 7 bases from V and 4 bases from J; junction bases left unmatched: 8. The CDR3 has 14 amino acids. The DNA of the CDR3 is TGCAGCGCCGCAGGGGGCTCGGGTAATGAAAAACTGTTTTTT. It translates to CSAAGGSGNEKLFF.

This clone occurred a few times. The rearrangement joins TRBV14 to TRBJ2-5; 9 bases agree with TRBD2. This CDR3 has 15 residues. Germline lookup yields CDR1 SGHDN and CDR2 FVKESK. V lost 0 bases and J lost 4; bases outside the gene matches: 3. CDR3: CASSQEVAGVETQYF. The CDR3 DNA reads TGTGCCAGCAGCCAAGAGGTAGCGGGGGTAGAGACCCAGTACTTC.

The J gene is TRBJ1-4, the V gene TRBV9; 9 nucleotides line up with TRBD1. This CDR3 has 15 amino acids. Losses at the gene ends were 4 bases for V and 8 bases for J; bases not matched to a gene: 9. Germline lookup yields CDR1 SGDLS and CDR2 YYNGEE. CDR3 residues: CASSPRPGQGEKLFF. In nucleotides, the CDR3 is TGTGCCAGCAGCCCCCGGCCGGGACAGGGCGAAAAACTGTTTTTT. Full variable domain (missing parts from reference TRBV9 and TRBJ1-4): DSGVTQTPKHLITATGQRVTLRCSPRSGDLSVYWYQQSLDQGLQFLIQYYNGEERAKGNILERFSAQQFPDLHSELNLSSLELGDSALYFCASSPRPGQGEKLFFGSGTQLSVL.

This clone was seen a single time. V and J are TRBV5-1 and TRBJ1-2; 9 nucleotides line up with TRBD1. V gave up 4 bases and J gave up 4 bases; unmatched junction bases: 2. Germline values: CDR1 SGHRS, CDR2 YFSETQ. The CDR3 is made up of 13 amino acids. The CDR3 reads CASSQDRGYGYTF. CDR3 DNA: TGCGCCAGCAGCCAGGACAGGGGCTATGGCTACACCTTC.

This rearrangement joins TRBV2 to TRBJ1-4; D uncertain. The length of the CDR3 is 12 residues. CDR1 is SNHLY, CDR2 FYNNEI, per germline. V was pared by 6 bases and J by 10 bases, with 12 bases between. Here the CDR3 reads CASSRNGGKLFF. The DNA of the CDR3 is TGTGCCAGCAGCCGGAACGGCGGAAAACTGTTTTTT.

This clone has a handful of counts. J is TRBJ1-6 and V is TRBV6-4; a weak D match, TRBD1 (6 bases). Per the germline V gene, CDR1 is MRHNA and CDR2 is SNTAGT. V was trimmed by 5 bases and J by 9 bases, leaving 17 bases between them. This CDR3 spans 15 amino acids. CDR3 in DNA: TGTGCCAGCAGTTCCCAGACAGGTTCTGGTTCACCCCTCCACTTT. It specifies CASSSQTGSGSPLHF.

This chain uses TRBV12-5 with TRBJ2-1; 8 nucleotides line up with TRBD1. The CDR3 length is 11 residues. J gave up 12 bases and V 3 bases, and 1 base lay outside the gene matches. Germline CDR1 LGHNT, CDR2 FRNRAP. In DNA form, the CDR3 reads TGTGCTAGTGGTTTCGGGACAGGGCAGTTCTTC. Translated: CASGFGTGQFF.

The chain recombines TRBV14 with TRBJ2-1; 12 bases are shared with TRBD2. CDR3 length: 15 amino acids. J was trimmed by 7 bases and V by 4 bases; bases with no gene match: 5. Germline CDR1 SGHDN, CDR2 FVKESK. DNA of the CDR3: TGTGCCAGCAGCCGGACTAGCGGGATACCAAATGAGCAGTTCTTC. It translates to CASSRTSGIPNEQFF.

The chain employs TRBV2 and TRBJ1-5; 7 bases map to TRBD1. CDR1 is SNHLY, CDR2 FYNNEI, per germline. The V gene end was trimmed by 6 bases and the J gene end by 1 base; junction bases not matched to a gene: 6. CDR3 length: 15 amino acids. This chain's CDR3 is CASSKQGLSNQPQHF. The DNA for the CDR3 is TGTGCCAGCAGCAAACAGGGGTTGAGCAATCAGCCCCAGCATTTT.

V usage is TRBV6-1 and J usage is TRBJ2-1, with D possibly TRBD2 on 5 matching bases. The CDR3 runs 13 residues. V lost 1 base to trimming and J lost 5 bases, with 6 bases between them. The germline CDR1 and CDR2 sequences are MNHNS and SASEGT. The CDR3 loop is CASSEVRDNEQFF. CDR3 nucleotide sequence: TGTGCCAGCAGTGAAGTGAGGGACAATGAGCAGTTCTTC.

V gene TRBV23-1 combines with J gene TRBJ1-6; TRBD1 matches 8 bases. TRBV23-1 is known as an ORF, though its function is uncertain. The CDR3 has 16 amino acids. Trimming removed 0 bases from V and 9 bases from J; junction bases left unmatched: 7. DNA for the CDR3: TGCGCCAGCAGTCAATCGCAGGGGGCAGGTTGTTCACCCCTCCACTTT. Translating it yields CASSQSQGAGCSPLHF.

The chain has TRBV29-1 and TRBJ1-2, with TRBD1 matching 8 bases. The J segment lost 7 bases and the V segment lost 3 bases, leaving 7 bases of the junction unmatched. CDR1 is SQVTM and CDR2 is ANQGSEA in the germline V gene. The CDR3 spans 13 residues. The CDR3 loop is CSVDPDRGGGYTF. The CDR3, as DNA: TGCAGCGTTGATCCCGACAGGGGAGGTGGCTACACCTTC. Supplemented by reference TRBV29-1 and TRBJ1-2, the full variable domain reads SAVISQKPSRDICQRGTSLTIQCQVDSQVTMMFWYRQQPGQSLTLIATANQGSEATYESGFVIDKFPISRPNLTFSTLTVSNMSPEDSSIYLCSVDPDRGGGYTFGSGTRLTVV.

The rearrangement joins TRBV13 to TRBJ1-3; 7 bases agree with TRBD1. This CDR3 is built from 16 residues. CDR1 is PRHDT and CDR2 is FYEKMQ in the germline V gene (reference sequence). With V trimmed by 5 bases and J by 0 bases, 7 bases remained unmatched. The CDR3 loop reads CASSDRGQLSGNTIYF. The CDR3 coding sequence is TGTGCCAGCAGCGACCGGGGACAGCTCTCTGGAAACACCATATATTTT.